The 26 T cell receptor beta chains given below trace back to one sample, sequenced in a study of regulatory T cells in long-lasting Graves disease. For TCR beta, libraries came from iRepertoire HTBI primers and Arm-PCR of CDR3 regions. TCRdb reprocessed the multiplex PCR reads via MiXCR and lists one record per CDR3 protein. The sample carries some 600,000 distinct CDR3 sequences, more than 15% recorded once. Regarding time point: newly diagnosed GD, antithyroid drugs for less than 3 months. Construction of the TCR library relied on RNA isolated from PBMCs. The data were also submitted as part of a second study, on T cells in Graves' hyperthyroidism and ophthalmopathy.

The specimen was peripheral blood mononuclear cells (PBMCs), collected at new diagnosis, from a patient treated with antithyroid drugs. These receptors all come from a man between 18 and 29 years old with Graves disease.

This clonotype has only a few counts. V usage is TRBV7-8 and J usage is TRBJ1-5; D is unresolved. Per germline, CDR1 SGHVS and CDR2 FQNEAQ. The CDR3 has 16 residues. Trimming pared 0 bases from V and 11 bases from J, leaving 20 bases between. The CDR3 loop reads CASSLAMVGSQEAQHF. The CDR3 DNA reads TGTGCCAGCAGCTTAGCGATGGTTGGCAGCCAAGAGGCCCAGCATTTT.

This clonotype was seen at least ten times. The chain is built from TRBV12-3 or TRBV12-4 and TRBJ2-2; 11 bases match TRBD1. The CDR3 length is 15 residues. Trimming took 5 bases from V and 6 from J; bases not matched to a gene: 5. CDR3: CASSVGTGGAGELFF. Written as DNA, the CDR3 is TGTGCCAGCAGTGTGGGGACAGGGGGGGCCGGGGAGCTGTTTTTT.

A note on this clonotype: With only one base between it and a far larger clone, this is likely a read error. CDR3 protein: CASIAAGTRGGNEQYF. The DNA of the CDR3 is TGTGCCAGCATCGCCGCAGGGACTAGGGGAGGGAATGAGCAGTACTTC. The chain employs TRBV6-1 and TRBJ2-7; 8 bases fit TRBD2. The CDR3 consists of 16 residues. Per germline, CDR1 MNHNS and CDR2 SASEGT. V trimming: 7 bases; J trimming: 7 bases; junction bases outside the gene matches: 18.

This clonotype was detected many times. The chain has TRBV7-8 and TRBJ2-7; possibly TRBD1 for D (5 bases). The CDR3 is 15 residues long. Germline V gene data show CDR1 as SGHVS and CDR2 as FQNEAQ. V lost 1 base and J 2 bases, leaving 12 bases between the germline ends. In nucleotides, the CDR3 is TGTGCCAGCAGCTTAGGAGACGGCAGGGCCTACGAGCAGTACTTC. This codes for CASSLGDGRAYEQYF.

Details on this clonotype: A read error may be the cause here, since a much bigger clone is one base away. The chain carries TRBV7-8 and TRBJ1-2; 9 bases map to TRBD1. Losses at the gene ends were 5 bases for V and 4 bases for J; bases not matched to a gene: 5. Per the germline V gene, CDR1 is SGHVS and CDR2 is FQNEAQ. The CDR3 runs 14 residues. The CDR3 DNA is TGTGCCAGCAGCCAAGAGACAGGGGGCTATGGCTACACCTTC. Encoded protein: CASSQETGGYGYTF.

This chain connects TRBV11-2 to TRBJ2-7, with TRBD2 identical over 7 bases. Trimming cost V 5 bases and J 6 bases; bases outside gene matches: 13. The CDR3 loop spans 15 amino acids. The germline V gene encodes CDR1 SGHAT and CDR2 FQNNGV. CDR3 in DNA: TGTGCCAGCAGCCCCGCGGGGGAGGCGGGGTCCGAGCAGTACTTC. This translates into CASSPAGEAGSEQYF.

This rearrangement joins TRBV5-4 to TRBJ2-3; D is ambiguous. CDR3 length: 15 residues. Germline CDR1 and CDR2: SGHNT and YYREEE (reference sequence). V shed 0 bases and J shed 2 bases, with 10 bases lying between them. CDR3 nucleotides: TGTGCCAGCAGCTTGGGGCCTTCGCCCACAGATACGCAGTATTTT. This sequence encodes CASSLGPSPTDTQYF.

This clonotype was picked up a small number of times. The chain carries TRBV4-1 and TRBJ2-7; perhaps TRBD1 as D (6 bases). Germline CDR1 MGHRA, CDR2 YSYEKL. The CDR3 sequence is 16 residues long. V was shortened by 0 bases and J by 2 bases, with 14 bases between the two germline ends. The CDR3 DNA reads TGCGCCAGCAGCCAAGATCCATCAGGGGAAACCTACGAGCAGTACTTC. It is translated as CASSQDPSGETYEQYF.

The chain couples TRBV28 to TRBJ2-6, with D maybe TRBD2 (6 bases). From germline, CDR1 is MDHEN and CDR2 SYDVKM. The CDR3 sequence is 16 residues long. V lost 3 bases and J lost 0, with 9 bases in between. The CDR3 nucleotides read TGTGCCAGCAGTTTGGCGGGATACTCTGGGGCCAACGTCCTGACTTTC. Encoded protein: CASSLAGYSGANVLTF.

This clonotype was observed many times. The chain uses TRBV27 and TRBJ2-1; 7 nucleotides match TRBD2. V dropped 7 bases and J dropped 0; count of bases not matched to a gene: 6. Germline V CDR1 and CDR2: MNHEY, SMNVEV (reference sequence). The CDR3 consists of 15 residues. CDR3 in DNA: TGTGCCAGCACCCCCGGGGGGAGCTCCTACAATGAGCAGTTCTTC. Amino acids: CASTPGGSSYNEQFF.

V is TRBV12-5 and J is TRBJ2-1; weak D call: TRBD1 (5 bases). Germline values: CDR1 LGHNT, CDR2 FRNRAP. The CDR3 covers 13 residues. The germline V and J ends were trimmed by 2 bases and 15 bases, with 17 bases remaining between them. The CDR3 nucleotides are TGTGCTAGTGGTTTGAGAATCCGGGCAGGGCTGTTCTTC. As protein: CASGLRIRAGLFF.

This clonotype was observed many times. The chain has TRBV2 and TRBJ2-7, with D unresolved. The CDR3 runs to 13 residues. Germline CDR1 and CDR2: SNHLY and FYNNEI. With 3 bases removed from V and 2 bases from J, the gap between germline ends came to 8 bases. CDR3 in amino acids: CASSDRQAYEQYF. CDR3 sequence (DNA): TGTGCCAGCAGTGATCGCCAAGCCTACGAGCAGTACTTC.

This clonotype was seen ten or more times. The chain combines TRBV9 with TRBJ2-1; 9 positions agree with TRBD2. The CDR3 totals 16 residues. Trimming at V came to 4 bases and at J to 2 bases, leaving 7 bases not matched to a gene. Germline V gene data show CDR1 as SGDLS and CDR2 as YYNGEE. The CDR3, as DNA: TGTGCCAGCAGCTTGAGGCTAGCGGGGACCTACAATGAGCAGTTCTTC. Its protein product is CASSLRLAGTYNEQFF.

This clonotype was seen repeatedly, ten times or more. The chain has TRBV20-1 and TRBJ2-7, with 7 nucleotides matching TRBD1. There are 12 residues in the CDR3. The germline V gene encodes CDR1 DFQATT and CDR2 SNEGSKA (reference sequence). Trimming removed 4 bases from V and 4 bases from J; junction bases left unmatched: 4. The CDR3 DNA reads as TGCAGTGCTAAAGGGACAGTGTACGAGCAGTACTTC. Translating it yields CSAKGTVYEQYF.

This chain uses TRBV4-1 with TRBJ2-5; 8 bases line up with TRBD1. The germline CDR1 and CDR2 sequences are MGHRA and YSYEKL. CDR3 size: 17 residues. V dropped 7 bases and J dropped 0; count of bases not matched to a gene: 13. The CDR3: CASTPREGQVYQETQYF. The DNA for the CDR3 is TGCGCCAGCACCCCAAGAGAGGGACAGGTGTACCAAGAGACCCAGTACTTC.

At least ten counts were recorded for this clonotype. The V call is TRBV5-1, the J call TRBJ2-7, with D perhaps assigned TRBD1 or TRBD2 (5 bases each). Trimming removed 4 bases from V and 3 bases from J, with 11 bases in between. This CDR3 has 13 residues. The germline V gene encodes CDR1 SGHRS and CDR2 YFSETQ. CDR3 DNA sequence: TGCGCCAGCAGCACTGGGACCGACTACGAGCAGTACTTC. Protein sequence: CASSTGTDYEQYF.

This clonotype was counted many times. The chain recombines TRBV12-3 or TRBV12-4 with TRBJ2-7, with D uncertain. The V and J ends lost 2 bases and 3 bases respectively, with 23 bases between them. The CDR3 runs to 18 residues. As DNA, the CDR3 is TGTGCCAGCAGTTTACGGTCCTACGATACGCGCTGGAACTACGAGCAGTACTTC. The encoded protein is CASSLRSYDTRWNYEQYF.

This clonotype was recorded many times. V gene TRBV2 combines with J gene TRBJ1-1, with D hard to call. The CDR3 has 13 residues. CDR1 SNHLY and CDR2 FYNNEI come from the germline V gene. V was pared by 7 bases and J by 1 base, with 10 bases between. In nucleotides, the CDR3 is TGTGCCAGCAAGGAGGAACGGAACACTGAAGCTTTCTTT. Encoded protein: CASKEERNTEAFF.

This clonotype has ten or more counts. The gene calls are TRBV2 and TRBJ2-7; tentatively, D is TRBD2 (5 bases). CDR3 size: 12 residues. Trimming took off 4 bases at V and 7 bases at J, with 11 bases between the two ends. Germline CDR1 and CDR2: SNHLY and FYNNEI. The CDR3 sequence: CASSVTTGEQYF. DNA of the CDR3: TGTGCCAGCAGTGTGACCACGGGGGAGCAGTACTTC.

The genes are TRBV27 and TRBJ2-3; D not certain. The CDR3 has 15 amino acids. Germline V gene data show CDR1 as MNHEY and CDR2 as SMNVEV (reference sequence). V dropped 3 bases and J dropped 6 bases, with 16 bases sitting between them. The DNA for the CDR3 is TGTGCCAGCAGTTTGGAGTCCCGCGGACGGGATACGCAGTATTTT. As protein: CASSLESRGRDTQYF.

This rearrangement joins TRBV11-2 to TRBJ1-3, with 7 bases aligning to TRBD1. CDR1 and CDR2 (germline): SGHAT, FQNNGV. Trimming at V came to 4 bases and at J to 3 bases, leaving 3 bases not matched to a gene. The CDR3 runs 14 residues. CDR3 amino acids: CASSSDRVGNTIYF. CDR3 sequence (DNA): TGTGCCAGCAGCTCCGACAGGGTTGGAAACACCATATATTTT.

This clonotype was seen at least ten times. This chain links TRBV2 with TRBJ1-5, with 7 nucleotides matching TRBD1. This CDR3 contains 15 residues. With V trimmed by 5 bases and J by 5 bases, 9 bases remained unmatched. Germline V lookup: CDR1 SNHLY, CDR2 FYNNEI. The CDR3 DNA follows: TGTGCCAGCAGTACCGACAGGGTCAGAGATCAGCCCCAGCATTTT. It encodes CASSTDRVRDQPQHF.

There are a few counts of this clonotype. The genes are TRBV20-1 and TRBJ1-2, with D unclear. V lost 0 bases and J 6 bases, leaving 14 bases between the germline ends. Germline CDR1 is DFQATT and CDR2 is SNEGSKA (reference sequence). This CDR3 has 14 amino acids. The CDR3 loop is CSARDYAPKNGYTF. DNA for the CDR3: TGCAGTGCTAGAGATTACGCCCCCAAAAATGGCTACACCTTC.

At least ten counts were recorded for this clonotype. The V gene is TRBV12-3 or TRBV12-4, the J gene TRBJ1-2, with 12 bases identical to TRBD1. The CDR3 length is 15 residues. V lost 6 bases to trimming and J lost 4 bases; unmatched junction nucleotides: 6. The CDR3 loop is CASSGTGGYGYGYTF. The CDR3 region has the DNA TGTGCCAGCAGCGGGACAGGGGGCTACGGCTATGGCTACACCTTC.

Points on this clonotype: This may come from a read error, since a much larger clone is one base off. This chain uses TRBV14 with TRBJ2-5; tentatively, D is TRBD1 (5 bases). The CDR3 totals 14 residues. Per the germline V gene, CDR1 is SGHDN and CDR2 is FVKESK. CDR3 nucleotide sequence: TGTGCCAGCAGCTCAAAAGCAGGACAAGAGACCCTGTACTTC. Protein product: CASSSKAGQETLYF. The full variable domain, rest sourced from reference TRBV14 and TRBJ2-5, is EAGVTQFPSHSVIEKGQTVTLRCDPISGHDNLYWYRRVMGKEIKFLLHFVKESKQDESGMPNNRFLAERTGGTYSTLKVQPAELEDSGVYFCASSSKAGQETLYFGPGTRLLVL.

This clonotype occurred many times. The chain has TRBV11-2 and TRBJ2-7, with 8 bases that match TRBD2. The length of the CDR3 is 17 residues. V shed 2 bases and J 3 bases; nucleotides not matched to a gene: 12. The germline gives CDR1 SGHAT, CDR2 FQNNGV. The CDR3 reads CASSLRAWGAGGYEQYF. CDR3 nucleotide sequence: TGTGCCAGCAGCTTACGCGCCTGGGGCGCGGGAGGCTACGAGCAGTACTTC.